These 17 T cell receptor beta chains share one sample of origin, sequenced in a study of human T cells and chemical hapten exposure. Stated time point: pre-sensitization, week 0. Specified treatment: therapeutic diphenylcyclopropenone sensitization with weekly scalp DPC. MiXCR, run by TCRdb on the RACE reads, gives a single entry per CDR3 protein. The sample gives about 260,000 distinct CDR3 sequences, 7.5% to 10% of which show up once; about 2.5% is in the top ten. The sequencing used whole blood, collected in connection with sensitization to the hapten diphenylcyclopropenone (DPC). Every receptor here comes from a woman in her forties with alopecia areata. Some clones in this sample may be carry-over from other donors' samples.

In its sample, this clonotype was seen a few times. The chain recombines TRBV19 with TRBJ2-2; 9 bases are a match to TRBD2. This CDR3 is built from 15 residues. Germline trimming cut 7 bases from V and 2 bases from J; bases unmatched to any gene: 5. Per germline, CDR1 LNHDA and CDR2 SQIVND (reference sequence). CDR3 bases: TGTGCCAGTAACGGCGGGAGGGTCAACACCGGGGAGCTGTTTTTT. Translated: CASNGGRVNTGELFF.

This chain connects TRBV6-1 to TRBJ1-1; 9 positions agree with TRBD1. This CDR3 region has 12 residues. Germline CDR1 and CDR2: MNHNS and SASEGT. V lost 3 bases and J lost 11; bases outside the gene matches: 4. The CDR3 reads CASSDRTGAAFF. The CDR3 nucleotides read TGTGCCAGCAGTGACAGGACAGGGGCGGCTTTCTTT.

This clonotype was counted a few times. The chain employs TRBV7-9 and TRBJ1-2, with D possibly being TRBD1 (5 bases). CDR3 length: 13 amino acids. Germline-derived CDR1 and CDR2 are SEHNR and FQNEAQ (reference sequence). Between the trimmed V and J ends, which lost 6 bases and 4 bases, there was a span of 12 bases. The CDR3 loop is CASRSQGTYGYTF. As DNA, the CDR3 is TGTGCCAGCAGGAGCCAGGGTACCTATGGCTACACCTTC.

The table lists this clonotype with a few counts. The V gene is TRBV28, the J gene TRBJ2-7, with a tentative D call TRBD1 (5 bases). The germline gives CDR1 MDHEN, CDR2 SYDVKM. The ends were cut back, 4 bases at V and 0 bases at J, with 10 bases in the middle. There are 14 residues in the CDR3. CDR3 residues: CASSSPGISYEQYF. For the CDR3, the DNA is TGTGCCAGCAGTTCCCCAGGGATCTCCTACGAGCAGTACTTC.

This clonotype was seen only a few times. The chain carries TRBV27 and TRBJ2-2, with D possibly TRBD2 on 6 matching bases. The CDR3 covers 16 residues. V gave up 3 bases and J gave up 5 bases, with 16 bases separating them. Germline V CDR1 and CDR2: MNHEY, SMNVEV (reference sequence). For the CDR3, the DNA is TGTGCCAGCAGTTTCGACTGGAGGCGGGGTACCGGGGAGCTGTTTTTT. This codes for CASSFDWRRGTGELFF.

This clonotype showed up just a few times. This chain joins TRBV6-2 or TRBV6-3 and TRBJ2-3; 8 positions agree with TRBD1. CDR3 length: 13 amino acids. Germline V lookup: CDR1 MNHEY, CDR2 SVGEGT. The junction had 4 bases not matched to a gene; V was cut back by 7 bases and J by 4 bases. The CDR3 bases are TGTGCCAGCACGCGGGACAGGTCAGATACGCAGTATTTT. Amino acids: CASTRDRSDTQYF.

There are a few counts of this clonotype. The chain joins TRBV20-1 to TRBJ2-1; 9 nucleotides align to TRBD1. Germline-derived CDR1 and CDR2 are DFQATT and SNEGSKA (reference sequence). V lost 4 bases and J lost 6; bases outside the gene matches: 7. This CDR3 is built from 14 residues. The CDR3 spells CSAKSGQGFNEQFF. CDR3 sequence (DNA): TGCAGTGCTAAATCGGGACAGGGATTCAATGAGCAGTTCTTC.

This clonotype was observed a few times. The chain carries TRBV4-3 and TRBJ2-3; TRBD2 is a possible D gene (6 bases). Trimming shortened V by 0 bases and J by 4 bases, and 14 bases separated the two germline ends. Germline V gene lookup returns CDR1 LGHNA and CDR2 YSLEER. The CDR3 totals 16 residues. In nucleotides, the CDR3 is TGCGCCAGCAGCCAAGATATGCCGGGAGCCGCAGATACGCAGTATTTT. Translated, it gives CASSQDMPGAADTQYF.

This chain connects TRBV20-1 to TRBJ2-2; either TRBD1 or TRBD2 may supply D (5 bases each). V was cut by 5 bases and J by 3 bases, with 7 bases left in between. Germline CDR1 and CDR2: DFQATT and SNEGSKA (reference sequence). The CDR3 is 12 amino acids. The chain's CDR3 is CSAGGYTGELFF. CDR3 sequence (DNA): TGCAGTGCTGGGGGTTACACCGGGGAGCTGTTTTTT.

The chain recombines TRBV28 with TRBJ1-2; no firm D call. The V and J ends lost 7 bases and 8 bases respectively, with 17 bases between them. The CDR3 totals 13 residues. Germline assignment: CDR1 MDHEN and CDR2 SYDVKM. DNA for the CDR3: TGTGCCAGCAATGGGCCTCTGTTAGGCGGCTACACCTTC. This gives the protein CASNGPLLGGYTF.

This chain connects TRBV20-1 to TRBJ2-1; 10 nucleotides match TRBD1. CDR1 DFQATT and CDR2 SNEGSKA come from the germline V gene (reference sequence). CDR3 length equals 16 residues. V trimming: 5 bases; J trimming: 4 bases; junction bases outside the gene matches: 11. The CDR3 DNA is TGCAGTGCTCCTCCCCGACAGGGGGCGCGTTACAATGAGCAGTTCTTC. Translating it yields CSAPPRQGARYNEQFF.

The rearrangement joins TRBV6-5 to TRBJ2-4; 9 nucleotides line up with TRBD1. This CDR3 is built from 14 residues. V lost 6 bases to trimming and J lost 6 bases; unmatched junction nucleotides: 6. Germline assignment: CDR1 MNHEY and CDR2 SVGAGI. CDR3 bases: TGTGCCAGCAGGACACAGGGGGCCCGAAACATTCAGTACTTC. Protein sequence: CASRTQGARNIQYF.

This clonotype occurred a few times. CDR3 amino acids: CASSVGTSRETQYF. CDR3 DNA sequence: TGTGCCAGCAGCGTAGGGACTAGTCGAGAGACCCAGTACTTC. The chain uses TRBV9 and TRBJ2-5; 7 bases map to TRBD2. Trimming cost V 0 bases and J 4 bases; bases outside gene matches: 3. This CDR3 is built from 14 residues. Germline CDR1 reads SGDLS; CDR2 reads YYNGEE. Variable domain in full (rest from reference TRBV9 and TRBJ2-5): DSGVTQTPKHLITATGQRVTLRCSPRSGDLSVYWYQQSLDQGLQFLIQYYNGEERAKGNILERFSAQQFPDLHSELNLSSLELGDSALYFCASSVGTSRETQYFGPGTRLLVL.

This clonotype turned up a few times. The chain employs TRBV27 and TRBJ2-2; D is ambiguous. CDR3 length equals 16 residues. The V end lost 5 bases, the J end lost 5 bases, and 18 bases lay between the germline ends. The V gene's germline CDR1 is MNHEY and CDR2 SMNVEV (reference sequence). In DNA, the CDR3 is TGTGCCAGCAGTGCCCACCGGGTCCTCATTACCGGGGAGCTGTTTTTT. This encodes CASSAHRVLITGELFF.

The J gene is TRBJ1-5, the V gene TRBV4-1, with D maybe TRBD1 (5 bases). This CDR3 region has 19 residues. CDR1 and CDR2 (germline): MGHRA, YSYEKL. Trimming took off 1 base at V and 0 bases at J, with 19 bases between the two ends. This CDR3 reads CASSQAPPGMGYSNQPQHF. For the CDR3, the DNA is TGCGCCAGCAGCCAAGCCCCGCCAGGGATGGGATATAGCAATCAGCCCCAGCATTTT.

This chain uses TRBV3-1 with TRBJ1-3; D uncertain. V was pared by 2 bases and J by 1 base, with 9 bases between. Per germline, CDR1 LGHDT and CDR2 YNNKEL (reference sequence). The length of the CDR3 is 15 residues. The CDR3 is CASSQLRGSGNTIYF. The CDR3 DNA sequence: TGTGCCAGCAGCCAACTTCGAGGGTCTGGAAACACCATATATTTT.

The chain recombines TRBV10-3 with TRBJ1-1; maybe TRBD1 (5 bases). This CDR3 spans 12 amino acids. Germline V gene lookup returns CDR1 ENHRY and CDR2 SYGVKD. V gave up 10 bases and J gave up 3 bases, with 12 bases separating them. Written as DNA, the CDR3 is TGTGCCAGCGGGGACCGATACACTGAAGCTTTCTTT. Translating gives CASGDRYTEAFF.